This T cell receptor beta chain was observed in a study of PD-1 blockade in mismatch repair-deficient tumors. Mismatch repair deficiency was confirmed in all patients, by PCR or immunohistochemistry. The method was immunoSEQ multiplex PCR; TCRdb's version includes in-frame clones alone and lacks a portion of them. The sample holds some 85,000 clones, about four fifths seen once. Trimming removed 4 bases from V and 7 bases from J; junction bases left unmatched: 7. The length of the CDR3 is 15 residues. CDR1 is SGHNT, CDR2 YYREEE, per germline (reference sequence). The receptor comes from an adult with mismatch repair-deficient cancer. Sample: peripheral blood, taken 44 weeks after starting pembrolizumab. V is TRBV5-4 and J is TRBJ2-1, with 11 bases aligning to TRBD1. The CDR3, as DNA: TGTGCCAGCAGCGCACCGGGACAGGGGGTAAATGAGCAGTTCTTC. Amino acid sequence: CASSAPGQGVNEQFF.